The 7 T cell receptor beta chains in this list originate from one sample, sequenced in a study of graft-versus-host responses after intestinal transplantation. Their antigens remain unidentified. This table comes from immunoSEQ multiplex PCR, and its TCRdb copy is limited to in-frame clones, with some not included. Of about 120,000 clones in the sample, about nine tenths were seen once. The material was unstimulated CD4+ T cells sorted from spleen or lymph node cells, obtained before intestinal transplant. The receptors derive from a human donor who received an intestinal transplant.

The J gene is TRBJ2-2, the V gene TRBV5-1, with unresolved D. Germline CDR1 and CDR2: SGHRS and YFSETQ. V lost 4 bases and J lost 1, with 2 bases in between. The CDR3 extends over 12 amino acids. This CDR3 is CASSLNTGELFF. CDR3 coding DNA: TGCGCCAGCAGCCTGAACACCGGGGAGCTGTTTTTT.

This chain joins TRBV25-1 and TRBJ2-1; D remains ambiguous. Trimming pared 4 bases from V and 0 bases from J, leaving 10 bases between. This CDR3 is 15 amino acids long. Germline V gene lookup returns CDR1 MGHDK and CDR2 SYGVNS. The CDR3 nucleotides are TGTGCCAGCAGTGTACACACCGACTCCTACAATGAGCAGTTCTTC. Translating gives CASSVHTDSYNEQFF. Filled out from reference TRBV25-1 and TRBJ2-1, the complete variable domain reads EADIYQTPRYLVIGTGKKITLECSQTMGHDKMYWYQQDPGMELHLIHYSYGVNSTEKGDLSSESTVSRIRTEHFPLTLESARPSHTSQYLCASSVHTDSYNEQFFGPGTRLTVL.

V and J are TRBV5-1 and TRBJ1-2; 10 bases are shared with TRBD1. CDR1 is SGHRS, CDR2 YFSETQ, per germline. The CDR3 runs 15 residues. V was clipped by 4 bases and J by 2 bases; unmatched bases: 5. The CDR3 nucleotides read TGCGCCAGCAGCCCGGGACAGGGGAAGAACTATGGCTACACCTTC. It translates to CASSPGQGKNYGYTF. Together with reference TRBV5-1 and TRBJ1-2, the CDR3 gives the full variable domain: KAGVTQTPRYLIKTRGQQVTLSCSPISGHRSVSWYQQTPGQGLQFLFEYFSETQRNKGNFPGRFSGRQFSNSRSEMNVSTLELGDSALYLCASSPGQGKNYGYTFGSGTRLTVV.

V gene TRBV11-2 combines with J gene TRBJ1-2, with no clear D. CDR1 SGHAT and CDR2 FQNNGV come from the germline V gene. Trimming left V 5 bases short and J 8 bases short, with 18 bases between. This CDR3 has 14 residues. Here the CDR3 DNA reads TGTGCCAGCAGCCCCGGGCCTAGCTATTGGGGCTACACCTTC. Its translation: CASSPGPSYWGYTF.

The chain has TRBV6-6 and TRBJ2-1, with 7 nucleotides matching TRBD2. The germline gives CDR1 MNHNY, CDR2 SVGAGI (reference sequence). The CDR3 extends over 15 amino acids. J gave up 1 base and V 0 bases, and 0 bases lay outside the gene matches. CDR3 DNA: TGTGCCAGCAGTTACTCTAGCGGGTCCTACAATGAGCAGTTCTTC. Translating it yields CASSYSSGSYNEQFF.

The chain uses TRBV7-6 and TRBJ2-1; 10 nucleotides line up with TRBD2. The CDR3 is made up of 16 amino acids. The trim removed 2 bases at V and 0 bases at J, leaving 1 base unmatched. Germline CDR1 SGHVS, CDR2 FNYEAQ. Here the CDR3 DNA reads TGTGCCAGCAGCTTATCTAGCGGGAGCTCCTACAATGAGCAGTTCTTC. Protein product: CASSLSSGSSYNEQFF.

The chain joins TRBV5-4 to TRBJ2-5; the match to TRBD2 covers 12 bases. The CDR3 has 17 amino acids. CDR1 and CDR2 (germline): SGHNT, YYREEE (reference sequence). V was pared by 2 bases and J by 5 bases, with 10 bases of the junction left unmatched. The CDR3 region has the DNA TGTGCCAGCAGCTTTAAGCTAGCGGGAGGGCCTGGGGAGACCCAGTACTTC. Its protein product is CASSFKLAGGPGETQYF.